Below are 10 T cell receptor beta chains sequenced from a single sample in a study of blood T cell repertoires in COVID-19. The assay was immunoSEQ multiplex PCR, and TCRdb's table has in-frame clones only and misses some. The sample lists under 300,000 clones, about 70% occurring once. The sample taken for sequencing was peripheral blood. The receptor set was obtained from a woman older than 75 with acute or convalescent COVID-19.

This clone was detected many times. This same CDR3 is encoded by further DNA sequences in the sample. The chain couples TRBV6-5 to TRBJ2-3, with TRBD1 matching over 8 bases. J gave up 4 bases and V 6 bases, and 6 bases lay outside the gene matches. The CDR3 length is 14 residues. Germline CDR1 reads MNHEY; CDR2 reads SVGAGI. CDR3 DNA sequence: TGTGCCAGCAGCCCGGACAGGGTTTCAGATACGCAGTATTTT. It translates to CASSPDRVSDTQYF.

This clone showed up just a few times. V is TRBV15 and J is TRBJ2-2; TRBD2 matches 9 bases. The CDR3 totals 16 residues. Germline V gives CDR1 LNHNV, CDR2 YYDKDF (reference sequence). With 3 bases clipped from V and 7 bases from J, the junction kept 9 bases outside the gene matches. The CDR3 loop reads CATSSGLAGHGGELFF. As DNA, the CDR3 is TGTGCCACCAGCAGTGGGCTAGCGGGACATGGCGGGGAGCTGTTTTTT.

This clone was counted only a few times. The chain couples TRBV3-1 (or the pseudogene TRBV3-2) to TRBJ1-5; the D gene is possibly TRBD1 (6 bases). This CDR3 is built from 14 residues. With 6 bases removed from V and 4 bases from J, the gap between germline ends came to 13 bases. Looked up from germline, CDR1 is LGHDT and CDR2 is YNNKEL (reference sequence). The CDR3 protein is CASSPDRQNQPQHF. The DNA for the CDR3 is TGTGCCAGCAGTCCCGACAGGCAGAATCAGCCCCAGCATTTT.

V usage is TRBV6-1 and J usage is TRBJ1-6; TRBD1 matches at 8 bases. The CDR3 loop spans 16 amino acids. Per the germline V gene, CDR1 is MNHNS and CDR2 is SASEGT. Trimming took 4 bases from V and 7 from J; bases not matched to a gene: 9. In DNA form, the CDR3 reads TGTGCCAGCAGTGCCTCAGGGGGCAGAGGAAATTCACCCCTCCACTTT. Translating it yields CASSASGGRGNSPLHF.

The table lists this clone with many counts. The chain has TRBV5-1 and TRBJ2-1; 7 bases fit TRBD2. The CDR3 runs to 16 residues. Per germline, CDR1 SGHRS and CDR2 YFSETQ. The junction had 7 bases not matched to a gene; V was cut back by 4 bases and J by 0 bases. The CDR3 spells CASSLKPSGSYNEQFF. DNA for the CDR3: TGCGCCAGCAGCCTTAAACCTAGCGGCTCCTACAATGAGCAGTTCTTC.

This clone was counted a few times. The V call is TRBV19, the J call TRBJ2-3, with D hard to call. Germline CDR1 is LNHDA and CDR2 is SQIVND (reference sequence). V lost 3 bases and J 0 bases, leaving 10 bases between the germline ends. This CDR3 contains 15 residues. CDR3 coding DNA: TGTGCCAGTAGTATTAAGAGCGAGAGCACAGATACGCAGTATTTT. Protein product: CASSIKSESTDTQYF.

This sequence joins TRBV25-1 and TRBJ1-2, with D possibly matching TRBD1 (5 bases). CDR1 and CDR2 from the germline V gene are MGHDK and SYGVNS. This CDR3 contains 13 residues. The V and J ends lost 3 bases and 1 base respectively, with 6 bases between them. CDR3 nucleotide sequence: TGTGCCAGCAGTGAGGGGGGTAACTATGGCTACACCTTC. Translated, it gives CASSEGGNYGYTF.

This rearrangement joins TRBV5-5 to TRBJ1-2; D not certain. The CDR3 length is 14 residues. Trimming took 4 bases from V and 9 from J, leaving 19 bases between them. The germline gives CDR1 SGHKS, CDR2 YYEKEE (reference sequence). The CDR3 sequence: CASSQDVGRESYTF. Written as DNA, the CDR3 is TGTGCCAGCAGCCAGGACGTAGGTCGGGAGAGCTACACCTTC.

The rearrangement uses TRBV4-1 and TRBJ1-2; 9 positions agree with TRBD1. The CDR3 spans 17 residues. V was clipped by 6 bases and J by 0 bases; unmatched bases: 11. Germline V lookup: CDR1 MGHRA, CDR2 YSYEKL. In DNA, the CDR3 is TGCGCCAGCAGAAAGACAGGGGGGGGGATATCTAACTATGGCTACACCTTC. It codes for CASRKTGGGISNYGYTF.

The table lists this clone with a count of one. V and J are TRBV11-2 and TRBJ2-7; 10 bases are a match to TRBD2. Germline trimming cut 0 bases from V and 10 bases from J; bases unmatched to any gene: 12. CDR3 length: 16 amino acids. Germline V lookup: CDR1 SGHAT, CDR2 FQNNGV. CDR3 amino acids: CASSLESSGSQRNQYF. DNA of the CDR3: TGTGCCAGCAGCTTAGAGTCTAGCGGGAGTCAACGCAATCAGTACTTC.